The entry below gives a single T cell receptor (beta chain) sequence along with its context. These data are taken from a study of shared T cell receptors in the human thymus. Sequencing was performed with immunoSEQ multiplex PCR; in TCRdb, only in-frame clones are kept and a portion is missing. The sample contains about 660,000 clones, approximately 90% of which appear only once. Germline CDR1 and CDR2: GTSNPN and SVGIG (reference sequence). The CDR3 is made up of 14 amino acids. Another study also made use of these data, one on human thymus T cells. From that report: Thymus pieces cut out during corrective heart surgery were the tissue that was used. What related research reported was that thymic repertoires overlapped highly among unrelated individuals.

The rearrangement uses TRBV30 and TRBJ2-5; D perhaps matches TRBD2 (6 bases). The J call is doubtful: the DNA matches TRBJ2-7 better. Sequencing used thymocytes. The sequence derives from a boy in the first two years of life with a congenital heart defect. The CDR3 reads CAWSASGWEYEQYF. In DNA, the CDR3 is TGTGCCTGGAGTGCAAGCGGGTGGGAGTACGAGCAGTACTTC.